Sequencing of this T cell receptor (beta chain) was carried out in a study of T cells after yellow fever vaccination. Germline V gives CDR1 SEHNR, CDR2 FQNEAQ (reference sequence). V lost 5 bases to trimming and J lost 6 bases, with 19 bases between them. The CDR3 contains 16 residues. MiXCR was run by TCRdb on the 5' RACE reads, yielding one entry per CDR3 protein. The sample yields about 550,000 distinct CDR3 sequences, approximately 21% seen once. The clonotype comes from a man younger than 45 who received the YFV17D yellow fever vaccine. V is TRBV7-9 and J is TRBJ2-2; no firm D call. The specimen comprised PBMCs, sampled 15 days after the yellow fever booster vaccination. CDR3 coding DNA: TGTGCCAGCAGCATCAAGACCCTCCTGTGGCCCGGGGAGCTGTTTTTT. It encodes CASSIKTLLWPGELFF.